One sample yielded the 15 T cell receptor beta chains listed below, sequenced in a study of T cells in Graves' hyperthyroidism and ophthalmopathy. RNA transcripts were the template for amplifying TCR beta CDR3 regions. During a first-round RT-PCR of the TCR CDR3, the HTBI primer set was used. TCRdb passed the multiplex PCR reads through MiXCR, listing each CDR3 protein once. This sample carries some 560,000 distinct CDR3 sequences, 15% to 17% of them seen once, and the ten largest clones take 6.5% to 8%. Sequencing input: blood. The origin of the receptors is a woman in her twenties or thirties with Graves' hyperthyroidism.

In this sample, this clonotype turned up many times. The V call is TRBV29-1, the J call TRBJ1-2, with D possibly TRBD1 on 6 matching bases. The V gene lost 1 base and the J gene lost 4 bases, with 10 bases spanning the gap. Germline assignment: CDR1 SQVTM and CDR2 ANQGSEA. CDR3 length: 13 residues. CDR3 sequence: CSVEGHRAYGYTF. The CDR3 DNA reads TGCAGCGTTGAAGGCCACAGGGCCTATGGCTACACCTTC.

This clonotype showed up many times. V and J are TRBV20-1 and TRBJ2-3, with 8 bases identical to TRBD2. The CDR3 covers 16 residues. Germline V gives CDR1 DFQATT, CDR2 SNEGSKA (reference sequence). V was pared by 1 base and J by 1 base, with 7 bases of the junction left unmatched. CDR3: CSARVIAGKGTDTQYF. In DNA form, the CDR3 reads TGCAGTGCTAGAGTCATAGCGGGAAAGGGCACAGATACGCAGTATTTT.

In its sample, this clonotype was seen many times. This chain connects TRBV30 to TRBJ1-5; D unresolved. Between the trimmed V and J ends, which lost 3 bases and 0 bases, there was a span of 6 bases. Germline V CDR1 and CDR2: GTSNPN, SVGIG (reference sequence). This CDR3 contains 13 residues. CDR3 sequence reads: CAWSGGSNQPQHF. The DNA of the CDR3 is TGTGCCTGGAGCGGCGGTAGCAATCAGCCCCAGCATTTT. The full variable domain, in which reference TRBV30 and TRBJ1-5 provide the parts outside the CDR3, is SQTIHQWPATLVQPVGSPLSLECTVEGTSNPNLYWYRQAAGRGLQLLFYSVGIGQISSEVPQNLSASRPQDRQFILSSKKLLLSDSGFYLCAWSGGSNQPQHFGDGTRLSIL.

The chain combines TRBV6-2 or TRBV6-3 with TRBJ1-1; D is undetermined. The germline gives CDR1 MNHEY, CDR2 SVGEGT. V was cut by 8 bases and J by 2 bases, with 9 bases left in between. The CDR3 runs to 12 residues. This chain's CDR3 is CASLGDNTEAFF. CDR3 in DNA: TGTGCCAGCTTAGGAGACAACACTGAAGCTTTCTTT.

This clonotype has at least ten counts. The chain is built from TRBV30 and TRBJ2-3, with 8 bases fitting TRBD1. This CDR3 has 14 residues. The germline gives CDR1 GTSNPN, CDR2 SVGIG (reference sequence). Trimming took 4 bases from V and 3 from J; bases not matched to a gene: 6. CDR3 nucleotide sequence: TGTGCCTGGACCTGGCAGGGGGCGACAGATACGCAGTATTTT. Its protein product is CAWTWQGATDTQYF.

This clonotype was recorded at least ten times. V and J are TRBV12-3 or TRBV12-4 and TRBJ2-7, with TRBD2 identical over 11 bases. The CDR3 extends over 18 amino acids. V lost 3 bases and J lost 2; bases outside the gene matches: 12. CDR3 sequence: CASSFELTSGSIPYEQYF. DNA for the CDR3: TGTGCCAGCAGTTTCGAGCTAACTAGCGGGAGTATCCCCTACGAGCAGTACTTC.

This clonotype was seen at least ten times. The V and J genes are TRBV7-9 and TRBJ2-5; D tentatively reads TRBD1 or TRBD2 (5 bases each). The CDR3 runs 14 residues. V lost 3 bases and J 5 bases, leaving 13 bases between the germline ends. Germline CDR1 is SEHNR and CDR2 is FQNEAQ (reference sequence). The CDR3 spells CASSFGAVRETQYF. The CDR3 DNA follows: TGTGCCAGCAGCTTCGGGGCGGTTCGGGAGACCCAGTACTTC.

This clonotype was detected once. V gene TRBV4-3 combines with J gene TRBJ1-6, with D possibly TRBD1 on 5 matching bases. With 0 bases removed from V and 10 bases from J, the gap between germline ends came to 16 bases. This CDR3 is 16 amino acids long. CDR1 is LGHNA, CDR2 YSLEER, per germline. Here the CDR3 reads CASSQDPGITFSPLHF. CDR3 coding DNA: TGCGCCAGCAGCCAAGATCCAGGGATTACTTTCTCACCCCTCCACTTT.

This clonotype was seen a handful of times. The V and J genes are TRBV18 and TRBJ1-1; 10 bases are a match to TRBD1. The CDR3 extends over 17 amino acids. The V segment lost 6 bases and the J segment 4 bases; nucleotides outside the gene matches: 14. CDR1 is KGHSH, CDR2 LQKENI, per germline. The DNA for the CDR3 is TGTGCCAGCTCCATCCGAGGGTCCGGACAGGGGGGCACTGAAGCTTTCTTT. It yields the protein CASSIRGSGQGGTEAFF.

This clonotype occurred a few times. The V gene is TRBV3-2, the J gene TRBJ2-2. TRBV3-2 is given as a pseudogene. This CDR3 spans 13 amino acids. For the CDR3, the DNA is TGTGCCAGCAGCCTTCTCAGTTCCGGGGAGCTGTTTTTT. Its protein is CASSLLSSGELFF.

This clonotype was recorded at least ten times. The gene calls are TRBV6-5 and TRBJ2-5; D possibly corresponds to TRBD2 (6 bases). Germline CDR1 is MNHEY and CDR2 is SVGAGI. This CDR3 has 14 amino acids. V was cut by 1 base and J by 5 bases, with 11 bases left in between. For the CDR3, the DNA is TGTGCCAGCAGTTACTGGCGGGACGGGGAGACCCAGTACTTC. This gives the protein CASSYWRDGETQYF.

V usage is TRBV7-9 and J usage is TRBJ1-2; D is uncertain. Germline CDR1 reads SEHNR; CDR2 reads FQNEAQ (reference sequence). Trimming left V 2 bases short and J 1 base short, with 17 bases between. This CDR3 has 17 amino acids. The CDR3 DNA sequence: TGTGCCAGCAGCTTAATGGGCAGCCCTTCACTTAACTATGGCTACACCTTC. Its protein product is CASSLMGSPSLNYGYTF.

The gene calls are TRBV10-3 and TRBJ1-4; 9 bases map to TRBD1. CDR1 is ENHRY and CDR2 is SYGVKD in the germline V gene. The CDR3 runs to 17 residues. The J segment lost 8 bases and the V segment lost 0 bases, leaving 10 bases of the junction unmatched. The CDR3: CAISESKGGQGDEKLFF. The CDR3 region has the DNA TGTGCCATCAGTGAGTCCAAGGGGGGACAGGGAGACGAAAAACTGTTTTTT.

The rearrangement joins TRBV20-1 to TRBJ1-5, with 10 bases that match TRBD1. Germline assignment: CDR1 DFQATT and CDR2 SNEGSKA (reference sequence). J gave up 5 bases and V 6 bases, and 10 bases lay outside the gene matches. This CDR3 comprises 15 residues. The CDR3 bases are TGCAGTGCCAGCAGCCGGGACAGGGGTTATCAGCCCCAGCATTTT. This translates into CSASSRDRGYQPQHF.

This clonotype was counted at least ten times. The chain is built from TRBV3-1 and TRBJ1-3; D is ambiguous. CDR1 and CDR2 from the germline V gene are LGHDT and YNNKEL (reference sequence). The length of the CDR3 is 13 residues. V lost 7 bases and J 4 bases, leaving 11 bases between the germline ends. DNA for the CDR3: TGTGCCAGCACCACCCCGGACGGAAACACCATATATTTT. Translation gives CASTTPDGNTIYF.